These 30 T cell receptor beta chains share one sample of origin, sequenced in a study of cytomegalovirus exposure and HLA in healthy donors. It was with 60 Vbeta and 13 Jbeta primers that the PCR ran. Sequencing was performed with immunoSEQ multiplex PCR; in TCRdb, only in-frame clones are kept and a portion is missing. The sample has about 140,000 clones, around 79% seen once. Sequencing was done on a sample of PBMCs. The receptors derive from a female donor in good health and CMV-seronegative.

The chain has TRBV28 and TRBJ1-2; 7 bases are shared with TRBD1. The CDR3 is made up of 14 amino acids. Per the germline V gene, CDR1 is MDHEN and CDR2 is SYDVKM. Trimming took 5 bases from V and 4 from J; bases not matched to a gene: 7. The CDR3 nucleotides are TGTGCCAGCAGTATCCCGACAGGGCTCTATGGCTACACCTTC. This codes for CASSIPTGLYGYTF.

The V call is TRBV10-3, the J call TRBJ2-3, with TRBD2 matching over 8 bases. CDR3 length equals 13 residues. The J segment lost 5 bases and the V segment lost 5 bases, leaving 3 bases of the junction unmatched. CDR1 and CDR2 from the germline V gene are ENHRY and SYGVKD. CDR3 DNA sequence: TGTGCCATCAGTCGGGGGGGGCGAGATACGCAGTATTTT. Translated: CAISRGGRDTQYF.

V is TRBV30 and J is TRBJ2-5; 16 bases line up with TRBD2. The CDR3 has 17 amino acids. The V and J ends lost 5 bases and 1 base, in that order; junction bases with no gene match: 7. Germline assignment: CDR1 GTSNPN and CDR2 SVGIG (reference sequence). The CDR3 is CAWAQGLAGGIQETQYF. The CDR3 DNA follows: TGTGCCTGGGCCCAGGGACTAGCGGGAGGGATCCAAGAGACCCAGTACTTC.

V usage is TRBV6-5 and J usage is TRBJ1-2, with D maybe TRBD1 (5 bases). From germline, CDR1 is MNHEY and CDR2 SVGAGI. CDR3 size: 13 residues. V dropped 2 bases and J dropped 8 bases, with 12 bases sitting between them. The CDR3 DNA is TGTGCCAGCAGTTACGATTCGTGGGGCGGCTACACCTTC. Amino acids: CASSYDSWGGYTF.

The chain uses TRBV4-1 and TRBJ2-3, with unresolved D. Trimming left V 0 bases short and J 3 bases short, with 13 bases between. Germline V lookup: CDR1 MGHRA, CDR2 YSYEKL. This CDR3 is built from 16 residues. CDR3 nucleotides: TGCGCCAGCAGCCAAGATACCGGCGAGAGGACAGATACGCAGTATTTT. Translating gives CASSQDTGERTDTQYF.

This clone has just one count. The chain combines TRBV5-6 with TRBJ2-7; 7 positions agree with TRBD2. This CDR3 is built from 15 residues. With 4 bases clipped from V and 0 bases from J, the junction kept 7 bases outside the gene matches. Germline CDR1 reads SGHDT; CDR2 reads YYEEEE. CDR3 bases: TGTGCCAGCAGCACCATGGGGGGGAACTCCTACGAGCAGTACTTC. This gives the protein CASSTMGGNSYEQYF. Combining the CDR3 with reference TRBV5-6 and TRBJ2-7 gives the whole variable domain DAGVTQSPTHLIKTRGQQVTLRCSPKSGHDTVSWYQQALGQGPQFIFQYYEEEERQRGNFPDRFSGHQFPNYSSELNVNALLLGDSALYLCASSTMGGNSYEQYFGPGTRLTVT.

The chain couples TRBV5-1 to TRBJ2-7; TRBD1 aligns across 10 bases. Germline assignment: CDR1 SGHRS and CDR2 YFSETQ. J was trimmed by 0 bases and V by 4 bases; bases with no gene match: 13. CDR3 length: 18 amino acids. CDR3 sequence reads: CASSPGTGDSESSYEQYF. The CDR3 coding sequence is TGCGCCAGCAGCCCCGGGACAGGGGATAGCGAGAGCTCCTACGAGCAGTACTTC.

This chain uses TRBV18 with TRBJ1-2, with a tentative D call TRBD1 (6 bases). Trimming shortened V by 3 bases and J by 8 bases, and 13 bases separated the two germline ends. CDR1 is KGHSH and CDR2 is LQKENI in the germline V gene. This CDR3 contains 13 residues. The CDR3: CASSPGRGDGYTF. The CDR3 DNA reads TGTGCCAGCTCACCCGGCAGGGGAGACGGCTACACCTTC.

V is TRBV27 and J is TRBJ2-1, with D unclear. Per germline, CDR1 MNHEY and CDR2 SMNVEV (reference sequence). Trimming took off 0 bases at V and 7 bases at J, with 13 bases between the two ends. The CDR3 is 15 residues long. The CDR3: CASSLSPRLRNEQFF. In DNA, the CDR3 is TGTGCCAGCAGTTTATCGCCGAGGTTGCGGAATGAGCAGTTCTTC.

The chain links TRBV6-5 to TRBJ1-1; TRBD1 might be the D (6 bases). Germline CDR1 and CDR2: MNHEY and SVGAGI. The CDR3 extends over 14 amino acids. V was pared by 2 bases and J by 1 base, with 8 bases between. The CDR3 here is CASSYTQGNTEAFF. CDR3 coding DNA: TGTGCCAGCAGTTACACACAGGGGAACACTGAAGCTTTCTTT.

The chain links TRBV25-1 to TRBJ1-1; possibly TRBD1 for D (5 bases). CDR3 length: 13 residues. Germline V gene lookup returns CDR1 MGHDK and CDR2 SYGVNS. Deletions cut 2 bases from V and 4 bases from J, with 8 bases between. CDR3 DNA sequence: TGTGCCAGCAGTGAAACGGACACCACTGAAGCTTTCTTT. Translation: CASSETDTTEAFF.

This clone has only a few counts. The V gene is TRBV6-6, the J gene TRBJ2-3; D is possibly TRBD1 (5 bases). CDR3 size: 14 residues. The ends were cut back, 3 bases at V and 8 bases at J, with 15 bases in the middle. CDR1 and CDR2 (germline): MNHNY, SVGAGI (reference sequence). This chain's CDR3 is CASSYGAARGTQYF. The CDR3 DNA follows: TGTGCCAGCAGTTATGGTGCGGCTAGGGGTACGCAGTATTTT.

The V gene is TRBV29-1, the J gene TRBJ2-5; D unclear. Trimming removed 4 bases at V and 0 bases at J, with 9 bases between. CDR3 length equals 13 residues. Germline V gives CDR1 SQVTM, CDR2 ANQGSEA. The CDR3 bases are TGCAGCGTTGTACTATCAGACCAAGAGACCCAGTACTTC. Its translation: CSVVLSDQETQYF.

The V call is TRBV19, the J call TRBJ1-1; TRBD1 matches 10 bases. The V and J ends lost 5 bases and 5 bases, in that order; junction bases with no gene match: 5. This CDR3 region has 14 residues. Germline V CDR1 and CDR2: LNHDA, SQIVND (reference sequence). The CDR3, as DNA: TGTGCCAGTAGTTTGGGACAGGGGAGAACTGAAGCTTTCTTT. Translation gives CASSLGQGRTEAFF.

The chain uses TRBV4-1 and TRBJ2-1; 8 bases map to TRBD2. After removal of 0 bases from V and 0 bases from J, the junction contained 7 bases not matched to a gene. Germline lookup yields CDR1 MGHRA and CDR2 YSYEKL. This CDR3 is 18 amino acids long. The CDR3: CASSQEPLAGRSYNEQFF. CDR3 bases: TGCGCCAGCAGCCAAGAGCCGCTAGCGGGCCGCTCCTACAATGAGCAGTTCTTC.

This clone is a singleton in its sample. CDR3 DNA: TGCGCCAGCAGCCAAGATTGGGAGGGGGTTCAGCCCCAGCATTTT. This sequence encodes CASSQDWEGVQPQHF. The V call is TRBV4-3, the J call TRBJ1-5; possible D gene TRBD1, 6 bases. In germline, CDR1 is LGHNA, CDR2 YSLEER. The CDR3 has 15 residues. Trimming took off 0 bases at V and 6 bases at J, with 12 bases between the two ends.

This clone was counted only a few times. CDR3 amino acids: CASSIQGTGVTGELFF. In DNA form, the CDR3 reads TGTGCCAGTAGTATACAGGGGACAGGGGTTACCGGGGAGCTGTTTTTT. This chain connects TRBV19 to TRBJ2-2; TRBD1 agrees at 10 bases. V lost 2 bases, J lost 5 bases, and 5 bases stayed unmatched. This CDR3 comprises 16 residues. Germline V gene data show CDR1 as LNHDA and CDR2 as SQIVND (reference sequence). The whole variable domain, filled in from reference TRBV19 and TRBJ2-2, reads DGGITQSPKYLFRKEGQNVTLSCEQNLNHDAMYWYRQDPGQGLRLIYYSQIVNDFQKGDIAEGYSVSREKKESFPLTVTSAQKNPTAFYLCASSIQGTGVTGELFFGEGSRLTVL.

The rearrangement links TRBV6-1 to TRBJ2-5; TRBD1 aligns across 10 bases. V lost 6 bases and J lost 11; bases outside the gene matches: 15. CDR3 length: 15 amino acids. Germline CDR1 reads MNHNS; CDR2 reads SASEGT. Here the CDR3 DNA reads TGTGCCAGCAGGCACACCGGGACAGGGGACGAAGAGCAGTACTTC. Protein: CASRHTGTGDEEQYF.

The chain is built from TRBV6-6 and TRBJ2-1, with 8 bases aligning to TRBD2. V was clipped by 10 bases and J by 3 bases; unmatched bases: 8. Germline V gene sequence: CDR1 MNHNY, CDR2 SVGAGI (reference sequence). The CDR3 runs 14 residues. The CDR3 DNA sequence: TGTGCCACTCAATTAGCGGGAATCTACAATGAGCAGTTCTTC. Amino acids: CATQLAGIYNEQFF.

This chain uses TRBV11-2 with TRBJ2-1; a weak D match, TRBD2 (6 bases). Germline CDR1 reads SGHAT; CDR2 reads FQNNGV. The CDR3 consists of 14 residues. Trimming took off 1 base at V and 8 bases at J, with 12 bases between the two ends. CDR3 bases: TGTGCCAGCAGCTTAGGTGGCGGGACCTATGAGCAGTTCTTC. Amino acids: CASSLGGGTYEQFF.

The gene calls are TRBV11-3 and TRBJ1-1; D gene uncertain. The ends were cut back, 5 bases at V and 0 bases at J, with 7 bases in the middle. Germline CDR1 is SGHNT and CDR2 is YENEEA. The CDR3 consists of 13 residues. In DNA, the CDR3 is TGTGCCAGCAGCACCCAGATGAACACTGAAGCTTTCTTT. This encodes CASSTQMNTEAFF.

The chain links TRBV6-5 to TRBJ2-5; weak D call: TRBD2 (6 bases). The germline V gene encodes CDR1 MNHEY and CDR2 SVGAGI. The CDR3 contains 13 residues. V was cut by 6 bases and J by 3 bases, with 11 bases left in between. In nucleotides, the CDR3 is TGTGCCAGCAGCACTGCGGGGAAAGAGACCCAGTACTTC. Translation gives CASSTAGKETQYF.

CDR3 loop: CASSYGAGEYNEQFF. For the CDR3, the DNA is TGTGCCAGCAGTTACGGGGCGGGAGAGTACAATGAGCAGTTCTTC. The chain is built from TRBV6-5 and TRBJ2-1; 7 bases map to TRBD2. Germline-derived CDR1 and CDR2 are MNHEY and SVGAGI. V was clipped by 2 bases and J by 4 bases; unmatched bases: 5. The CDR3 contains 15 residues.

V is TRBV7-2 and J is TRBJ2-1; TRBD2 matches 11 bases. The CDR3 totals 16 residues. Germline V gene sequence: CDR1 SGHTA, CDR2 FQGNSA. V dropped 5 bases and J dropped 2; count of bases not matched to a gene: 5. CDR3 amino acids: CASSTTSGGTYNEQFF. The CDR3 DNA reads as TGTGCCAGCAGCACAACTAGCGGGGGAACCTACAATGAGCAGTTCTTC.

This clone was observed a single time. This sequence joins TRBV29-1 and TRBJ1-2; D is ambiguous. The CDR3 consists of 13 residues. Germline loops: CDR1 SQVTM, CDR2 ANQGSEA. Trimming stripped 5 bases from V and 2 bases from J, with 12 bases between. CDR3 nucleotides: TGCAGCGTTAAATCAGGAGGGAACTATGGCTACACCTTC. Translating gives CSVKSGGNYGYTF.

The chain joins TRBV28 to TRBJ2-7; D may be TRBD1 (6 bases). This CDR3 has 13 residues. Trimming cost V 8 bases and J 1 base, with 12 bases left between them. The germline CDR1 and CDR2 sequences are MDHEN and SYDVKM. CDR3 sequence (DNA): TGTGCCAGCCGGTTGGACAGTTCCTACGAGCAGTACTTC. Encoded protein: CASRLDSSYEQYF. The complete variable domain, with remaining parts taken from reference TRBV28 and TRBJ2-7, reads DVKVTQSSRYLVKRTGEKVFLECVQDMDHENMFWYRQDPGLGLRLIYFSYDVKMKEKGDIPEGYSVSREKKERFSLILESASTNQTSMYLCASRLDSSYEQYFGPGTRLTVT.

The chain joins TRBV5-4 to TRBJ2-1, with 12 bases fitting TRBD2. CDR1 and CDR2 from the germline V gene are SGHNT and YYREEE (reference sequence). CDR3 length equals 16 residues. The V and J ends lost 4 bases and 7 bases, in that order; junction bases with no gene match: 9. The CDR3 sequence: CASSKLAGGLGNEQFF. The CDR3 region has the DNA TGTGCCAGCAGCAAACTAGCGGGGGGCCTCGGGAATGAGCAGTTCTTC.

The chain is built from TRBV7-9 and TRBJ1-2, with TRBD1 matching 8 bases. The ends lost 2 bases at V and 0 bases at J; junction bases unmatched: 11. CDR1 and CDR2 (germline): SEHNR, FQNEAQ (reference sequence). This CDR3 is 18 amino acids long. Here the CDR3 reads CASSLYRDRRYPNYGYTF. The DNA for the CDR3 is TGTGCCAGCAGCTTATACCGGGACAGGCGATACCCTAACTATGGCTACACCTTC.

V usage is TRBV28 and J usage is TRBJ2-1, with D unclear. Germline-derived CDR1 and CDR2 are MDHEN and SYDVKM. The CDR3 is 13 residues long. Trimming shortened V by 10 bases and J by 1 base, and 11 bases separated the two germline ends. CDR3 amino acids: CATYEESYNEQFF. The CDR3, as DNA: TGTGCCACCTACGAGGAGTCCTACAATGAGCAGTTCTTC.

This chain connects TRBV20-1 to TRBJ1-6, with TRBD1 identical over 7 bases. The junction had 11 bases not matched to a gene; V was cut back by 5 bases and J by 19 bases. CDR3 length: 11 amino acids. Germline loops: CDR1 DFQATT, CDR2 SNEGSKA (reference sequence). Here the CDR3 DNA reads TGCAGTGCTGGGACAGTCGACGTTGGGCACTTT. The encoded protein is CSAGTVDVGHF.